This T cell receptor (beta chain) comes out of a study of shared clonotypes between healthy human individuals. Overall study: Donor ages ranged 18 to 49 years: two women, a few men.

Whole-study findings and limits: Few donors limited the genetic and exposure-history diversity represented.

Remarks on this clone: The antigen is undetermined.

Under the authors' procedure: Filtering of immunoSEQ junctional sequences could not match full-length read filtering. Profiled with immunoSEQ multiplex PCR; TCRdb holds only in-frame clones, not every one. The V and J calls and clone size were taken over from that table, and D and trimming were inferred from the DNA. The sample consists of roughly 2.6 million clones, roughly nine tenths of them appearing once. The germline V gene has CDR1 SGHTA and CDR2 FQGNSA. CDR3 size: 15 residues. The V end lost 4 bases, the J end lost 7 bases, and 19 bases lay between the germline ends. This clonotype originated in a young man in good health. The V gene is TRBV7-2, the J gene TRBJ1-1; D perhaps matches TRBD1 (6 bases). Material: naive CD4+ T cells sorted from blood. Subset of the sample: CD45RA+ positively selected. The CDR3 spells CASSSSPDRTNEAFF. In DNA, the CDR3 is TGTGCCAGCAGCTCCAGCCCAGACAGGACCAATGAAGCTTTCTTT.